This T cell receptor beta chain was sequenced during a study of T cell clonotyping in hematopoietic cell transplantation. Overall study results and limits: CD4 and CD8 repertoire contributions could not be separated without sorting. Recipient TCR diversity dropped after transplant; expanded clonotypes rose from day 30 to 180.

Of note for this clone: Antigen specificity is unknown.

Clones were sequenced by immunoSEQ multiplex PCR, and TCRdb holds only the in-frame ones, with some missing. The repertoire holds 10,000 to 15,000 clones, with approximately 92% as singletons. Germline V gene sequence: CDR1 LNHDA, CDR2 SQIVND (reference sequence). Deletions cut 6 bases from V and 13 bases from J, with 21 bases between. This CDR3 is 13 amino acids long. The sequence derives from a female patient aged 50-60 years who had an allogeneic stem cell transplant from an unrelated donor, so the T cells may come from the graft donor. Some clones in this sample may be carry-over from other donors' samples. The specimen comprised PBMCs, sampled 100 days after allogeneic stem cell transplant. The chain joins TRBV19 to TRBJ1-1; D is uncertain. CDR3 sequence (DNA): TGTGCCAGTAGCATTACCTCGGGGAGGGAGCTTTTCTTT. It translates to CASSITSGRELFF.